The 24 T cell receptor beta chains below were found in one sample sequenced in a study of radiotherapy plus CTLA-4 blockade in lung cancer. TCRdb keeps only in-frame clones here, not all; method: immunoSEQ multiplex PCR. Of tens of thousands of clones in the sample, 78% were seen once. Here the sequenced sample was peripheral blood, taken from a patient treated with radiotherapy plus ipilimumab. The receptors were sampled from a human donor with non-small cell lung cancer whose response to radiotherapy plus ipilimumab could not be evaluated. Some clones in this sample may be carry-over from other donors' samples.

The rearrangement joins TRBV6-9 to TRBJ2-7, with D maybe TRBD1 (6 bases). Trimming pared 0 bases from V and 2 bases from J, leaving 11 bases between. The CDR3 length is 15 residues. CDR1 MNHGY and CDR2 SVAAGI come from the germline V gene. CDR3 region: CASSYSNRAPYEQYF. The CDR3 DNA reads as TGTGCCAGCAGTTATTCGAACAGGGCCCCCTACGAGCAGTACTTC.

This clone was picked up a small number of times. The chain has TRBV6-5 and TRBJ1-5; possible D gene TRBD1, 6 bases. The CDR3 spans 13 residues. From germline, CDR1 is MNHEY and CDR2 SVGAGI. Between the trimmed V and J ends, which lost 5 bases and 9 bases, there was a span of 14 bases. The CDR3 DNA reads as TGTGCCAGCAGTCCGGACAGAAATGGGCCCCAGCATTTT. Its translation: CASSPDRNGPQHF.

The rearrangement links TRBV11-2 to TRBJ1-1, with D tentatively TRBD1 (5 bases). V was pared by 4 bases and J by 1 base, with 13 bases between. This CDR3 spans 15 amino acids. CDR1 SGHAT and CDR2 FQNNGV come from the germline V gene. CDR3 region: CASSYARVSNTEAFF. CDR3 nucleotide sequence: TGTGCCAGCAGCTATGCCAGGGTATCGAACACTGAAGCTTTCTTT.

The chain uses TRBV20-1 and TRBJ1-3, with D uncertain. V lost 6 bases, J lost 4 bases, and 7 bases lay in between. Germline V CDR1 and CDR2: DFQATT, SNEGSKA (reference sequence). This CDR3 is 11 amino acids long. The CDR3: CSAWRGNTIYF. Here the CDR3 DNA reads TGCAGTGCGTGGAGAGGAAACACCATATATTTT.

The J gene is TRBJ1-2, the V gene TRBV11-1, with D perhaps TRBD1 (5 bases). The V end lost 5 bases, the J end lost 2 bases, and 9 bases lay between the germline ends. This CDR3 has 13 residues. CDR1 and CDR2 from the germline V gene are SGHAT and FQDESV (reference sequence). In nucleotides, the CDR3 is TGTGCCAGCAGCGGGGCTCTCAACTATGGCTACACCTTC. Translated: CASSGALNYGYTF.

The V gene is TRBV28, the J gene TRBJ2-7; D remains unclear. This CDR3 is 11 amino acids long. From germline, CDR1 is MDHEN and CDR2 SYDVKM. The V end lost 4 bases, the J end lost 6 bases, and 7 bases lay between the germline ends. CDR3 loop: CASSSTREQYF. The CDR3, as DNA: TGTGCCAGCAGTTCTACTCGCGAGCAGTACTTC.

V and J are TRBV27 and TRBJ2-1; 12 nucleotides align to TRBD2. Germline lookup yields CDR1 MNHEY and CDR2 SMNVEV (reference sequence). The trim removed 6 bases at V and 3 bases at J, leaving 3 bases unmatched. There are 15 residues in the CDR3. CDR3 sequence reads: CASRSSGGGYNEQFF. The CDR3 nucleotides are TGTGCCAGCAGATCTAGCGGGGGGGGCTACAATGAGCAGTTCTTC.

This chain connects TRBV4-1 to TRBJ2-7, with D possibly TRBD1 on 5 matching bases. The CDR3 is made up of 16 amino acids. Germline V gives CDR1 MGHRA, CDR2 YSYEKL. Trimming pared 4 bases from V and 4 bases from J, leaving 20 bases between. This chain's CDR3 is CASSREGQGFAYEQYF. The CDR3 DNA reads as TGCGCCAGCAGCCGAGAAGGGCAGGGCTTCGCTTACGAGCAGTACTTC.

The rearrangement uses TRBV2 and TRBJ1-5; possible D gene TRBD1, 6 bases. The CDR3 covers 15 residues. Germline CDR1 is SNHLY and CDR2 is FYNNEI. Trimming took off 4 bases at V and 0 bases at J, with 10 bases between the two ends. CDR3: CASSVQGNSNQPQHF. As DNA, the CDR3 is TGTGCCAGCAGTGTACAGGGCAATAGCAATCAGCCCCAGCATTTT.

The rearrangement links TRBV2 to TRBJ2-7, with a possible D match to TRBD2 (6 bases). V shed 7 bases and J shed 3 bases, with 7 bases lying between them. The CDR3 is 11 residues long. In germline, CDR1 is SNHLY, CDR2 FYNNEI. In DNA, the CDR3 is TGTGCCAGCATCGGGAGCTACGAGCAGTACTTC. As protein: CASIGSYEQYF.

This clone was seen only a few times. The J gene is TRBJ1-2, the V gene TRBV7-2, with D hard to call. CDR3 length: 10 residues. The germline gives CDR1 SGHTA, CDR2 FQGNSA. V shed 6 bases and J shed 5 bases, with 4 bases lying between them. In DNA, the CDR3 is TGTGCCAGCAGTCAGTATGGCTACACCTTC. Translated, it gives CASSQYGYTF.

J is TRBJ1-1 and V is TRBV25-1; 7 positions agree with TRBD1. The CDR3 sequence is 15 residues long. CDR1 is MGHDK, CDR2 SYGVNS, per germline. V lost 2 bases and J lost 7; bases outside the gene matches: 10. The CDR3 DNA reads TGTGCCAGCAGTGAACCCGGAACAGGGGTCGGTGAAGCTTTCTTT. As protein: CASSEPGTGVGEAFF.

In nucleotides, the CDR3 is TGTGCCAGTACTCTTGGCCGTTATCAGCCCCAGCATTTT. It translates to CASTLGRYQPQHF. The chain couples TRBV19 to TRBJ1-5; D is uncertain. Trimming took 7 bases from V and 5 from J, leaving 12 bases between them. The CDR3 loop spans 13 amino acids. The V gene's germline CDR1 is LNHDA and CDR2 SQIVND (reference sequence).

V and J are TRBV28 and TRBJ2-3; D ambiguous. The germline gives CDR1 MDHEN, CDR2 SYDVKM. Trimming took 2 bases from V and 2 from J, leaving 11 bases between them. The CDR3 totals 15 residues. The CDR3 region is CASSLSGGYTDTQYF. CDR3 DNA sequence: TGTGCCAGCAGTTTAAGTGGCGGATACACAGATACGCAGTATTTT.

CDR3 coding DNA: TGTGCCAGCTCAGGCCGGACAGGTCAAAGCTCCTACGAGCAGTACTTC. This sequence encodes CASSGRTGQSSYEQYF. The rearrangement links TRBV18 to TRBJ2-7; 7 positions agree with TRBD1. The CDR3 sequence is 16 residues long. Germline assignment: CDR1 KGHSH and CDR2 LQKENI. J gave up 0 bases and V 5 bases, and 10 bases lay outside the gene matches.

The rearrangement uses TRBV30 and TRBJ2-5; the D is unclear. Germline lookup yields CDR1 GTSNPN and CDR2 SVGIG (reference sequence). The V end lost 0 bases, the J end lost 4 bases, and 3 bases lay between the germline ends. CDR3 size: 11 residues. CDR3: CAWSVLETQYF. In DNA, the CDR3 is TGTGCCTGGAGTGTACTAGAGACCCAGTACTTC.

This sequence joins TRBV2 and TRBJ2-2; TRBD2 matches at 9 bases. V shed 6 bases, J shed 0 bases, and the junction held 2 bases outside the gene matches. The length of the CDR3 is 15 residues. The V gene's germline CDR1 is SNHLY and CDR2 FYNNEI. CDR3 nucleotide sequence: TGTGCCAGCAGGAGACTAGCGGCGAACACCGGGGAGCTGTTTTTT. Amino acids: CASRRLAANTGELFF.

The CDR3 DNA is TGCGCCAGCAGCTTGGGACAACAAGAGACCCAGTACTTC. Its protein product is CASSLGQQETQYF. This rearrangement joins TRBV5-1 to TRBJ2-5; no clear D gene. V was clipped by 0 bases and J by 2 bases, with 5 bases between them. The germline V gene has CDR1 SGHRS and CDR2 YFSETQ. CDR3 length equals 13 residues.

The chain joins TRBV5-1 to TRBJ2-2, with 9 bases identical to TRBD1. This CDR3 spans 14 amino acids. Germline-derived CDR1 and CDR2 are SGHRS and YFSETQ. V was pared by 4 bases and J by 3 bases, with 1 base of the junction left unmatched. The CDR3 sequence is CASSDRGDTGELFF. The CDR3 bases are TGCGCCAGCAGCGACAGGGGGGACACCGGGGAGCTGTTTTTT.

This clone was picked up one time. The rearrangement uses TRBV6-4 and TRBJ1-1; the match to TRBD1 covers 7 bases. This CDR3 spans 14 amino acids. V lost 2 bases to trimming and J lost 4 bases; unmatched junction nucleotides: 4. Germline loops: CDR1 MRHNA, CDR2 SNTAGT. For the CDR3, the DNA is TGTGCCAGCAGTGACCAGGGGGGAGGCACTGAAGCTTTCTTT. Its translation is CASSDQGGGTEAFF.

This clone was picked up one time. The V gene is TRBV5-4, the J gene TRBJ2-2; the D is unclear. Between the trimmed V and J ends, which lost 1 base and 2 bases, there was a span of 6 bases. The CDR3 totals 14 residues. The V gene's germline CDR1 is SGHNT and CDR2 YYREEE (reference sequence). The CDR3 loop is CASSLPGNTGELFF. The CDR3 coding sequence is TGTGCCAGCAGCTTGCCAGGAAACACCGGGGAGCTGTTTTTT.

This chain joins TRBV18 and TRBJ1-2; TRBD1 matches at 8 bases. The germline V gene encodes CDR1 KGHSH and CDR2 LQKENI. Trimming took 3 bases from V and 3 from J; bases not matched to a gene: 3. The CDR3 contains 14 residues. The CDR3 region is CASSPDREDYGYTF. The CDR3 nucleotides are TGTGCCAGCTCACCGGACAGGGAAGACTATGGCTACACCTTC.

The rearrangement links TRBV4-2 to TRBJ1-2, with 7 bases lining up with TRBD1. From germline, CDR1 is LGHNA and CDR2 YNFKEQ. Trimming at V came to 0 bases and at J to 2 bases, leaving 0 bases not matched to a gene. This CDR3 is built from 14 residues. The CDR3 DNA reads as TGTGCCAGCAGCCAAGAGACAGGGAACTATGGCTACACCTTC. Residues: CASSQETGNYGYTF.

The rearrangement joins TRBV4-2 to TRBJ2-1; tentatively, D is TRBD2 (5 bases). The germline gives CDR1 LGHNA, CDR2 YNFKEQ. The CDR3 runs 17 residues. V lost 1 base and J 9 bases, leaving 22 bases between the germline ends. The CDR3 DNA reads TGTGCCAGCAGCCAAGTCGTTGAGCGGAGCCCCCCGGGTGAGCAGTTCTTC. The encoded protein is CASSQVVERSPPGEQFF.